A selection of T cell receptor beta chains follows, all from one sample in a study of cytomegalovirus exposure and HLA in healthy donors. Data came from immunoSEQ multiplex PCR; TCRdb stores just in-frame clones and leaves some out. The profile covers 150,000 or so clones, with roughly nine tenths appearing a single time and 2% to 3% taken by the ten largest. The sequenced material came from PBMCs. The source of these receptors is a man between 18 and 35 years old in good health and CMV-seropositive. Each CDR3 is given with its conserved first and last residue. A D gene is named only where the DNA matches it firmly.

cdr3_aa: CASSSWTGANEKLFF
v_call: TRBV7-9
d_call: TRBD1

cdr3_aa: CASRGEAQYF
v_call: TRBV6-5
d_call: -

cdr3_aa: CASSLGLSGSYNEQFF
v_call: TRBV27
d_call: TRBD2

cdr3_aa: CASSEPGQGTHGADTQYF
v_call: TRBV10-1
d_call: TRBD1

cdr3_aa: CAISESYAGGLAEAFF
v_call: TRBV10-3
d_call: -

cdr3_aa: CASSTGLAGGIPCQFF
v_call: TRBV2
d_call: TRBD2

cdr3_aa: CASSSRRDQPQHF
v_call: TRBV11-2
d_call: -

cdr3_aa: CASSQEWRQHTDTQYF
v_call: TRBV4-2
d_call: -

cdr3_aa: CASSFGGIGDTQYF
v_call: TRBV27
d_call: -

cdr3_aa: CAWAVGGLSHEQYF
v_call: TRBV30
d_call: -

cdr3_aa: CASSRQTELETQYF
v_call: TRBV9
d_call: -

cdr3_aa: CARKGDTGELFF
v_call: TRBV6-1
d_call: -

cdr3_aa: CASSPAGDTEAFF
v_call: TRBV27
d_call: -

cdr3_aa: CASSLGATNEKLFF
v_call: TRBV6-1
d_call: -

cdr3_aa: CASSLKGNEKLFF
v_call: TRBV5-4
d_call: -

cdr3_aa: CATSRDPGQGSADTQYF
v_call: TRBV15
d_call: TRBD1

cdr3_aa: CASSIGRGAWPQHF
v_call: TRBV19
d_call: -

cdr3_aa: CASSTRPLQGTLETWDSGNTIYF
v_call: TRBV19
d_call: TRBD1

cdr3_aa: CASRVTGDSNQPQHF
v_call: TRBV6-1
d_call: TRBD1

cdr3_aa: CASSLEEFPQHF
v_call: TRBV28
d_call: -

cdr3_aa: CASSLAGGTSSYEQYF
v_call: TRBV4-2
d_call: TRBD2

cdr3_aa: CASSELETGQGQAYGYTF
v_call: TRBV25-1
d_call: TRBD1